The clone carrying this TCR beta chain has ten or more counts. Diagnosis relied on clinical symptoms, serum thyroxine, TRAb, thyroid ultrasound and orbital computed tomography. Scientists amplified the TCR beta CDR3 regions from RNA transcripts. Following a first-round RT-PCR that used HTBI primers, a second-round multiplex PCR was carried out. MiXCR, applied by TCRdb to the multiplex PCR reads, yields one record per CDR3 protein. The profile shows about 220,000 distinct CDR3 sequences, roughly a fifth of them singletons. These data originate in a study of Graves' ophthalmopathy and Graves' hyperthyroidism. Trimming left V 10 bases short and J 8 bases short, with 14 bases between. The CDR3 runs to 11 residues. Germline CDR1 MNHNS, CDR2 SASEGT.

Sample: peripheral blood. The gene calls are TRBV6-1 and TRBJ1-2; D gene ambiguous. This TCR came from a woman in her forties or fifties with Graves' ophthalmopathy. The CDR3 DNA is TGTGCCACGAGCACCCGAGGAGGCTACACCTTC. Its protein is CATSTRGGYTF.